The 18 T cell receptor beta chains presented below share a single source sample, sequenced in a study of T cell responses to AZD1222 COVID-19 vaccine. TCRdb's table, derived via immunoSEQ multiplex PCR, lists solely in-frame clones and lacks some. The data show under 150,000 clones, 75% to 95% seen once. The sample consisted of peripheral blood, taken on day 0 of MenACWY control vaccination. The receptors shown here come from an adult in good health.

This clone was recorded once. The rearrangement links TRBV5-4 to TRBJ2-5; 14 nucleotides line up with TRBD2. CDR3 size: 15 residues. The J segment lost 4 bases and the V segment lost 4 bases, leaving 3 bases of the junction unmatched. Germline V gene data show CDR1 as SGHNT and CDR2 as YYREEE (reference sequence). The CDR3 protein is CASSKGLAGAETQYF. CDR3 coding DNA: TGTGCCAGCAGCAAGGGACTAGCGGGAGCAGAGACCCAGTACTTC.

The J gene is TRBJ2-2, the V gene TRBV29-1; D is perhaps TRBD2 (6 bases). CDR3 length equals 14 residues. With 5 bases removed from V and 3 bases from J, the gap between germline ends came to 13 bases. CDR1 is SQVTM and CDR2 is ANQGSEA in the germline V gene. The CDR3 bases are TGCAGCGTTAGGAGGGAGCGGGACACCGGGGAGCTGTTTTTT. Its translation is CSVRRERDTGELFF.

The chain has TRBV6-5 and TRBJ1-2; 10 nucleotides align to TRBD1. CDR1 and CDR2 (germline): MNHEY, SVGAGI. This CDR3 comprises 15 residues. The V segment lost 1 base and the J segment 8 bases; nucleotides outside the gene matches: 7. CDR3 coding DNA: TGTGCCAGCAGTTACTACTCCTCGGGACAGGGGGGCTACACCTTC. This gives the protein CASSYYSSGQGGYTF.

The gene calls are TRBV6-4 and TRBJ2-2; TRBD1 aligns across 7 bases. Germline V gene lookup returns CDR1 MRHNA and CDR2 SNTAGT. Germline trimming cut 5 bases from V and 4 bases from J; bases unmatched to any gene: 10. The CDR3 runs 16 residues. CDR3 DNA sequence: TGTGCCAGCAGTTCACTCGTTGCAGGGGGCACCGGGGAGCTGTTTTTT. Amino acids: CASSSLVAGGTGELFF.

The CDR3 loop reads CASSFGPGGYNEQFF. CDR3 sequence (DNA): TGTGCCAGCAGTTTCGGACCGGGAGGTTACAATGAGCAGTTCTTC. The V gene is TRBV6-5, the J gene TRBJ2-1, with 7 bases identical to TRBD2. Trimming at V came to 4 bases and at J to 4 bases, leaving 7 bases not matched to a gene. This CDR3 has 15 residues. From germline, CDR1 is MNHEY and CDR2 SVGAGI.

This rearrangement joins TRBV3-1 (or the pseudogene TRBV3-2) to TRBJ1-4; D ambiguous. Trimming pared 4 bases from V and 8 bases from J, leaving 8 bases between. Germline loops: CDR1 LGHDT, CDR2 YNNKEL (reference sequence). The CDR3 runs to 12 residues. CDR3 protein: CASSLHREKLFF. The CDR3 DNA reads as TGTGCCAGCAGCCTCCATAGGGAAAAACTGTTTTTT.

The genes are TRBV7-6 and TRBJ2-6; D is uncertain. V lost 1 base and J 2 bases, leaving 6 bases between the germline ends. The CDR3 contains 15 residues. CDR1 and CDR2 (germline): SGHVS, FNYEAQ. CDR3 sequence reads: CASSLGAAGANVLTF. CDR3 coding DNA: TGTGCCAGCAGCTTAGGGGCTGCTGGGGCCAACGTCCTGACTTTC.

This chain connects TRBV9 to TRBJ2-1, with 11 bases lining up with TRBD2. The CDR3 length is 15 residues. Germline values: CDR1 SGDLS, CDR2 YYNGEE. V gave up 2 bases and J gave up 6 bases; unmatched junction bases: 4. The CDR3 sequence: CASSVSGGGGNEQFF. The CDR3, as DNA: TGTGCCAGCAGCGTTAGCGGGGGGGGCGGCAATGAGCAGTTCTTC.

The V and J genes are TRBV20-1 and TRBJ1-1; no clear D. Germline CDR1 DFQATT, CDR2 SNEGSKA (reference sequence). The CDR3 has 11 amino acids. Trimming stripped 6 bases from V and 1 base from J, with 6 bases between. CDR3 sequence reads: CSATTNTEAFF. The CDR3 nucleotides read TGCAGTGCAACTACGAACACTGAAGCTTTCTTT.

The chain carries TRBV5-1 and TRBJ2-1; 10 positions match TRBD2. Germline V lookup: CDR1 SGHRS, CDR2 YFSETQ. The length of the CDR3 is 19 residues. J gave up 0 bases and V 0 bases, and 9 bases lay outside the gene matches. In nucleotides, the CDR3 is TGCGCCAGCAGCTTGGGGACTAGCGGTTCCTCAAGCTCCTACAATGAGCAGTTCTTC. Protein product: CASSLGTSGSSSSYNEQFF.

The J gene is TRBJ1-2, the V gene TRBV30; 8 nucleotides line up with TRBD1. J gave up 8 bases and V 7 bases, and 3 bases lay outside the gene matches. CDR1 and CDR2 from the germline V gene are GTSNPN and SVGIG (reference sequence). The CDR3 is 10 residues long. As DNA, the CDR3 is TGTGCCTTGTACAGGGGGGGCTACACCTTC. Protein: CALYRGGYTF.

The chain employs TRBV4-1 and TRBJ2-3, with D hard to call. Per germline, CDR1 MGHRA and CDR2 YSYEKL. This CDR3 has 13 residues. V was trimmed by 0 bases and J by 5 bases, leaving 6 bases between them. The DNA for the CDR3 is TGCGCCAGCAGCCAAGATCCGGGAGATACGCAGTATTTT. Its translation is CASSQDPGDTQYF.

The rearrangement joins TRBV3-1 (or the pseudogene TRBV3-2) to TRBJ2-2; TRBD2 aligns across 10 bases. V lost 0 bases and J lost 4; bases outside the gene matches: 8. The germline CDR1 and CDR2 sequences are LGHDT and YNNKEL (reference sequence). CDR3 length: 18 amino acids. CDR3 sequence reads: CASSQEWGAGGRTGELFF. In DNA, the CDR3 is TGTGCCAGCAGCCAAGAGTGGGGAGCGGGGGGGCGCACCGGGGAGCTGTTTTTT.

The rearrangement links TRBV28 to TRBJ2-4; 7 nucleotides align to TRBD1. V shed 3 bases and J 9 bases; nucleotides not matched to a gene: 8. CDR1 is MDHEN, CDR2 SYDVKM, per germline. This CDR3 comprises 14 residues. In nucleotides, the CDR3 is TGTGCCAGCAGTTTTTCGACAGGGAGCGGCATTCAGTACTTC. Translation: CASSFSTGSGIQYF.

The chain employs TRBV7-6 and TRBJ2-5; 8 bases are a match to TRBD1. The CDR3 is 17 residues long. Germline assignment: CDR1 SGHVS and CDR2 FNYEAQ. V lost 4 bases, J lost 5 bases, and 15 bases stayed unmatched. CDR3 sequence: CASSSNSGQVGGETQYF. The DNA of the CDR3 is TGTGCCAGCAGCTCTAACTCGGGACAGGTCGGAGGGGAGACCCAGTACTTC.

The chain links TRBV10-3 to TRBJ1-1; 7 bases line up with TRBD1. The CDR3 sequence is 17 residues long. CDR1 is ENHRY and CDR2 is SYGVKD in the germline V gene. The ends lost 0 bases at V and 0 bases at J; junction bases unmatched: 7. CDR3 in amino acids: CAISESLGGTVNTEAFF. The CDR3 coding sequence is TGTGCCATCAGTGAGTCGCTAGGCGGGACAGTGAACACTGAAGCTTTCTTT.

The gene calls are TRBV28 and TRBJ2-5; 9 bases are shared with TRBD2. The CDR3 extends over 17 amino acids. CDR1 and CDR2 (germline): MDHEN, SYDVKM. V gave up 2 bases and J gave up 4 bases; unmatched junction bases: 11. CDR3 region: CASSLVPSAGGGETQYF. The CDR3 bases are TGTGCCAGCAGTTTAGTCCCTTCGGCGGGAGGGGGAGAGACCCAGTACTTC.

The rearrangement joins TRBV23-1 to TRBJ2-7; maybe TRBD1 (5 bases). TRBV23-1 is an ORF; its function is uncertain. The V gene lost 6 bases and the J gene lost 0 bases, with 18 bases spanning the gap. The CDR3 has 16 residues. CDR3 in amino acids: CASRSDRKGSSYEQYF. The CDR3 bases are TGCGCCAGCAGATCGGACCGGAAGGGGTCCTCCTACGAGCAGTACTTC.